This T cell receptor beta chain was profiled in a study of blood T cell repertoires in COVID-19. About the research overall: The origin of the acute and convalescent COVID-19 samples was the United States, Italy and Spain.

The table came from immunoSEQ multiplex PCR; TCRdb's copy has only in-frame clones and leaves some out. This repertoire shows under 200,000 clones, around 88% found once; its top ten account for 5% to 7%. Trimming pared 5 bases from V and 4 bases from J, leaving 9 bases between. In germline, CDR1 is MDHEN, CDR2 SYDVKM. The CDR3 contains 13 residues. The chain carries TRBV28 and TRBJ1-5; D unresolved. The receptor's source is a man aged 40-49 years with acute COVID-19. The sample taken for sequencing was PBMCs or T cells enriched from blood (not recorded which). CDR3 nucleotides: TGTGCCAGCAGTGTACTGACTAATCAGCCCCAGCATTTT. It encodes CASSVLTNQPQHF.